Shown below are 24 T cell receptor beta chains from a single sample sequenced in a study of beta chain features in type 1 diabetes. TCRB transcripts that were expressed got sequenced, as all of the isolated RNA had been reverse transcribed. TCRdb's table, derived via immunoSEQ multiplex PCR, lists solely in-frame clones and lacks some. Of about 650,000 clones listed, 9.5% to 15% are singletons. Overall study results and limits: TCRB CDR3 length was moderately but significantly reduced in all four CD4+ subsets of Type 1 diabetes patients.

Their recognized antigens are unknown. Sequenced sample: naive CD4+ T cells from blood. All receptors derive from a young man with type 1 diabetes.

This clone has just a few counts. The chain recombines TRBV6-5 with TRBJ2-7; D tentatively fits TRBD1 or TRBD2 (5 bases each). With 6 bases removed from V and 2 bases from J, the gap between germline ends came to 11 bases. CDR1 MNHEY and CDR2 SVGAGI come from the germline V gene. This CDR3 is built from 13 residues. For the CDR3, the DNA is TGTGCCAGCAGCCACGGGGCCCCCTACGAGCAGTACTTC. Translation: CASSHGAPYEQYF.

CDR3 residues: CASSLVEQQEQYF. As DNA, the CDR3 is TGTGCCAGCAGCTTAGTGGAACAGCAAGAGCAGTACTTC. The chain links TRBV7-2 to TRBJ2-7; the D is unclear. CDR3 length: 13 amino acids. V gave up 1 base and J gave up 7 bases, with 11 bases separating them. Germline V gene sequence: CDR1 SGHTA, CDR2 FQGNSA.

This clone was seen a handful of times. The chain recombines TRBV6-1 with TRBJ1-2; TRBD1 might be the D (5 bases). The germline CDR1 and CDR2 sequences are MNHNS and SASEGT. Trimming pared 8 bases from V and 3 bases from J, leaving 16 bases between. The CDR3 runs 14 residues. The CDR3 coding sequence is TGTGCCAGCTGGAGCGCGGGGGGATACTATGGCTACACCTTC. Protein product: CASWSAGGYYGYTF.

The J gene is TRBJ1-2, the V gene TRBV15; a weak D match, TRBD1 (5 bases). V lost 1 base and J 7 bases, leaving 7 bases between the germline ends. The CDR3 loop spans 12 amino acids. Germline CDR1 LNHNV, CDR2 YYDKDF (reference sequence). The CDR3 DNA sequence: TGTGCCACCAGCAGAGCAGGGTCTGGCTACACCTTC. Its protein product is CATSRAGSGYTF.

This clone has only a few counts. The chain employs TRBV14 and TRBJ2-7, with D perhaps matching TRBD2 (5 bases). Germline V gives CDR1 SGHDN, CDR2 FVKESK. Trimming removed 0 bases at V and 7 bases at J, with 19 bases between. This CDR3 region has 16 residues. Here the CDR3 DNA reads TGTGCCAGCAGCCAAGACCTAGGAGGTATCCTTAGGGAGCAGTACTTC. It is translated as CASSQDLGGILREQYF. Combining the CDR3 with reference TRBV14 and TRBJ2-7 gives the whole variable domain EAGVTQFPSHSVIEKGQTVTLRCDPISGHDNLYWYRRVMGKEIKFLLHFVKESKQDESGMPNNRFLAERTGGTYSTLKVQPAELEDSGVYFCASSQDLGGILREQYFGPGTRLTVT.

The chain couples TRBV7-2 to TRBJ1-6; D is ambiguous. The germline gives CDR1 SGHTA, CDR2 FQGNSA. With 3 bases removed from V and 7 bases from J, the gap between germline ends came to 13 bases. The CDR3 has 15 residues. The DNA for the CDR3 is TGTGCCAGCAGCTTGAGTCAGGAAATAAATTCACCCCTCCACTTT. This codes for CASSLSQEINSPLHF.

This rearrangement joins TRBV7-2 to TRBJ2-1; 7 positions match TRBD1. Germline values: CDR1 SGHTA, CDR2 FQGNSA. CDR3 length: 16 residues. V lost 7 bases, J lost 7 bases, and 16 bases stayed unmatched. CDR3 sequence reads: CASTTVGGFPRNEQFF. The CDR3 coding sequence is TGTGCCAGCACCACAGTAGGGGGCTTCCCAAGGAATGAGCAGTTCTTC.

The chain recombines TRBV2 with TRBJ2-5, with 7 bases aligning to TRBD1. The CDR3 is made up of 16 amino acids. V dropped 2 bases and J dropped 4; count of bases not matched to a gene: 10. Germline CDR1 SNHLY, CDR2 FYNNEI. In DNA form, the CDR3 reads TGTGCCAGCAGTGAAAAGGGGGCTTCGGTCGGAGAGACCCAGTACTTC. It encodes CASSEKGASVGETQYF.

J is TRBJ2-1 and V is TRBV5-1; 10 nucleotides line up with TRBD2. This CDR3 has 17 residues. Trimming took 2 bases from V and 4 from J; bases not matched to a gene: 9. CDR1 is SGHRS and CDR2 is YFSETQ in the germline V gene. The CDR3: CASSLGIAGGSYNEQFF. The CDR3 DNA reads TGCGCCAGCAGCTTAGGGATAGCGGGGGGATCGTACAATGAGCAGTTCTTC.

V usage is TRBV29-1 and J usage is TRBJ1-1; weak D call: TRBD1 (5 bases). This CDR3 has 13 residues. V gave up 4 bases and J gave up 5 bases, with 14 bases separating them. From germline, CDR1 is SQVTM and CDR2 ANQGSEA. CDR3: CSVGTRGWTEAFF. The CDR3, as DNA: TGCAGCGTTGGGACACGGGGATGGACTGAAGCTTTCTTT.

This clone has just a few counts. The CDR3 DNA sequence: TGTGCCAGCAGCCAGCAACAGGCGTACCAGGGTTACTACGAGCAGTACTTC. This translates into CASSQQQAYQGYYEQYF. This chain links TRBV4-2 with TRBJ2-7, with D perhaps matching TRBD1 (5 bases). With 3 bases removed from V and 3 bases from J, the gap between germline ends came to 21 bases. From germline, CDR1 is LGHNA and CDR2 YNFKEQ. This CDR3 comprises 17 residues.

This chain uses TRBV6-1 with TRBJ2-4; a possible D gene is TRBD2 (6 bases). Germline V lookup: CDR1 MNHNS, CDR2 SASEGT. The CDR3 is 15 residues long. Trimming left V 6 bases short and J 1 base short, with 13 bases between. CDR3 in amino acids: CASRGGEGAKNIQYF. CDR3 nucleotides: TGTGCCAGCAGGGGAGGCGAAGGGGCCAAAAACATTCAGTACTTC.

This clone was detected a few times. The chain has TRBV5-1 and TRBJ2-5; 9 bases line up with TRBD1. CDR3 length: 15 residues. V was clipped by 4 bases and J by 1 base; unmatched bases: 5. The V gene's germline CDR1 is SGHRS and CDR2 YFSETQ. This CDR3 is CASSPPGQGQETQYF. The CDR3 DNA is TGCGCCAGCAGCCCGCCGGGACAGGGCCAAGAGACCCAGTACTTC.

A few counts support this clone. The chain is built from TRBV5-6 and TRBJ2-5, with D unclear. V shed 2 bases and J shed 2 bases, with 7 bases lying between them. The CDR3 contains 13 residues. CDR1 SGHDT and CDR2 YYEEEE come from the germline V gene. The CDR3 DNA reads as TGTGCCAGCAGCTTTGTATCGCAAGAGACCCAGTACTTC. Protein product: CASSFVSQETQYF.

This clone was recorded a few times. The chain links TRBV7-9 to TRBJ1-2; 7 nucleotides agree with TRBD1. The CDR3 loop spans 16 amino acids. The trim removed 0 bases at V and 5 bases at J, leaving 9 bases unmatched. Germline CDR1 SEHNR, CDR2 FQNEAQ (reference sequence). The CDR3 DNA sequence: TGTGCCAGCAGCTTAGCAGACAGGGAGGTTCTTTATGGCTACACCTTC. Protein product: CASSLADREVLYGYTF. Together with reference TRBV7-9 and TRBJ1-2, the CDR3 gives the full variable domain: DTGVSQNPRHKITKRGQNVTFRCDPISEHNRLYWYRQTLGQGPEFLTYFQNEAQLEKSRLLSDRFSAERPKGSFSTLEIQRTEQGDSAMYLCASSLADREVLYGYTFGSGTRLTVV.

There are a few counts of this clone. V usage is TRBV5-4 and J usage is TRBJ2-4; perhaps TRBD2 as D (5 bases). The germline gives CDR1 SGHNT, CDR2 YYREEE (reference sequence). V was pared by 4 bases and J by 2 bases, with 13 bases between. The CDR3 contains 15 residues. CDR3 residues: CASSPDLGTKNIQYF. CDR3 in DNA: TGTGCCAGCAGCCCGGACTTGGGGACCAAAAACATTCAGTACTTC.

This clone was counted only a few times. V is TRBV21-1 and J is TRBJ2-5; the table's D gene call, TRBD2, was not cross checked with the DNA. TRBV21-1 constitutes a pseudogene. The CDR3 contains 11 residues. CDR3 bases: TGTGCCAGCAGCTCTCGGGAGACCCAGTACTTC. It encodes CASSSRETQYF.

The chain couples TRBV6-5 to TRBJ1-1; possible D gene TRBD1, 6 bases. The germline V and J ends were trimmed by 6 bases and 10 bases, with 21 bases remaining between them. The CDR3 has 14 residues. CDR1 and CDR2 (germline): MNHEY, SVGAGI. CDR3 in amino acids: CASRRDTRSHGAFF. As DNA, the CDR3 is TGTGCCAGCAGGCGGGACACCCGAAGCCACGGAGCTTTCTTT.

This clone was detected only a few times. This chain uses TRBV7-2 with TRBJ1-1, with TRBD1 matching 12 bases. The V gene end was trimmed by 3 bases and the J gene end by 5 bases; junction bases not matched to a gene: 4. The CDR3 extends over 15 amino acids. Germline V CDR1 and CDR2: SGHTA, FQGNSA. CDR3 in DNA: TGTGCCAGCAGCTTGGGGACAGGGGGCGTGACTGAAGCTTTCTTT. It codes for CASSLGTGGVTEAFF.

The chain has TRBV11-3 and TRBJ1-1; a weak D match, TRBD1 (6 bases). V lost 5 bases and J 0 bases, leaving 13 bases between the germline ends. The CDR3 has 15 residues. Germline CDR1 is SGHNT and CDR2 is YENEEA. The CDR3 DNA sequence: TGTGCCAGCAGCCCGAACAGGGATCTGAACACTGAAGCTTTCTTT. Translating gives CASSPNRDLNTEAFF.

The chain's CDR3 is CASSQEAGGTGTQYF. The DNA of the CDR3 is TGTGCCAGCAGCCAAGAGGCGGGGGGTACAGGGACCCAGTACTTC. The chain recombines TRBV4-2 with TRBJ2-5, with 8 bases fitting TRBD2. The J segment lost 7 bases and the V segment lost 0 bases, leaving 7 bases of the junction unmatched. Germline V lookup: CDR1 LGHNA, CDR2 YNFKEQ. CDR3 size: 15 residues.

The chain employs TRBV15 and TRBJ2-1; D not certain. The CDR3 is 13 amino acids. CDR1 is LNHNV and CDR2 is YYDKDF in the germline V gene (reference sequence). With 0 bases removed from V and 7 bases from J, the gap between germline ends came to 7 bases. The CDR3 sequence is CATSRDPENEQFF. In nucleotides, the CDR3 is TGTGCCACCAGCAGAGATCCGGAGAATGAGCAGTTCTTC. Full variable domain (outside the CDR3, taken from reference TRBV15 and TRBJ2-1): DAMVIQNPRYQVTQFGKPVTLSCSQTLNHNVMYWYQQKSSQAPKLLFHYYDKDFNNEADTPDNFQSRRPNTSFCFLDIRSPGLGDTAMYLCATSRDPENEQFFGPGTRLTVL.

This clone occurred a few times. The chain recombines TRBV15 with TRBJ1-5; 8 bases are a match to TRBD1. The CDR3 contains 15 residues. Trimming removed 2 bases from V and 7 bases from J; junction bases left unmatched: 7. Germline CDR1 is LNHNV and CDR2 is YYDKDF (reference sequence). The CDR3 bases are TGTGCCACCAGCAGATCAGGGGGCGCGGGCCAGCCCCAGCATTTT. The encoded protein is CATSRSGGAGQPQHF.

The V call is TRBV7-2, the J call TRBJ2-3, with TRBD2 identical over 8 bases. The CDR3 is 17 amino acids. Germline V gene sequence: CDR1 SGHTA, CDR2 FQGNSA. The V and J ends lost 1 base and 2 bases, in that order; junction bases with no gene match: 8. The CDR3 DNA reads TGTGCCAGCAGCTTAGTCCCAGCGGGGGACCTCACAGATACGCAGTATTTT. Translating gives CASSLVPAGDLTDTQYF.